These 12 T cell receptor beta chains were sequenced from one sample in a study of T cell repertoires in cytomegalovirus infection. TCRdb re-called the reads with MiXCR, one entry per CDR3 protein. The sample records fewer than 850,000 distinct CDR3 sequences, just under 30% being singletons. Their antigens remain unidentified. This specimen consisted of cultured CD8+ T cells from PBMCs, obtained from culture after CMV antigen stimulation. Source of these receptors: a human donor in good health (CMV status not recorded). Some clones in this sample may be carry-over from other donors' samples.

The chain combines TRBV7-9 with TRBJ2-7, with D maybe TRBD1 (6 bases). The CDR3 runs to 13 residues. Trimming removed 4 bases from V and 5 bases from J, with 12 bases in between. Germline V gives CDR1 SEHNR, CDR2 FQNEAQ (reference sequence). CDR3 sequence: CASSSTGTDEQYF. CDR3 DNA sequence: TGTGCCAGCAGCTCGACAGGTACGGACGAGCAGTACTTC.

This clonotype was counted between two and nine times. The chain joins TRBV7-6 to TRBJ2-3; perhaps TRBD1 as D (5 bases). Germline V lookup: CDR1 SGHVS, CDR2 FNYEAQ. Trimming pared 2 bases from V and 10 bases from J, leaving 25 bases between. The CDR3 contains 17 residues. The CDR3 here is CASSLSPQGYQVYPQYF. The CDR3 nucleotides read TGTGCCAGCAGCTTATCACCCCAGGGTTACCAAGTATATCCGCAGTATTTT.

The chain has TRBV6-5 and TRBJ2-1; either TRBD1 or TRBD2 may supply D (7 bases each). With 4 bases removed from V and 6 bases from J, the gap between germline ends came to 16 bases. The CDR3 has 15 amino acids. CDR1 is MNHEY and CDR2 is SVGAGI in the germline V gene. CDR3 sequence (DNA): TGTGCCAGCAGTTTCCAGGGAGGGGGCTTCAATGAGCAGTTCTTC. The encoded protein is CASSFQGGGFNEQFF.

This clonotype came up once. This may be a read error, as it is one base from a much larger clone. The chain employs TRBV7-2 and TRBJ2-1, with D possibly matching TRBD2 (5 bases). V lost 10 bases and J 5 bases, leaving 21 bases between the germline ends. The CDR3 covers 15 residues. The germline V gene encodes CDR1 SGHTA and CDR2 FQGNSA. Here the CDR3 reads CATSTGRGLHNEQFF. The CDR3 nucleotides read TGTGCCACCTCGACCGGACGGGGTCTACACAATGAGCAGTTCTTC.

This clonotype has more than one count but fewer than ten. The chain uses TRBV7-2 and TRBJ1-2, with no clear D. CDR1 SGHTA and CDR2 FQGNSA come from the germline V gene. The CDR3 has 10 residues. The V end lost 5 bases, the J end lost 5 bases, and 3 bases lay between the germline ends. The CDR3 sequence: CASSLYGYTF. The CDR3 nucleotides are TGTGCCAGCAGCCTTTATGGCTACACCTTC.

This clonotype was recorded a few times. The rearrangement links TRBV7-6 to TRBJ2-2; a weak D match, TRBD2 (5 bases). V was cut by 1 base and J by 1 base, with 7 bases left in between. The CDR3 runs to 15 residues. Germline V lookup: CDR1 SGHVS, CDR2 FNYEAQ. Here the CDR3 reads CASSLEAGNTGELFF. CDR3 coding DNA: TGTGCCAGCAGCTTAGAGGCGGGGAACACCGGGGAGCTGTTTTTT.

This clonotype came up a few times. The chain links TRBV12-3 or TRBV12-4 to TRBJ1-5; D remains ambiguous. The ends were cut back, 6 bases at V and 7 bases at J, with 16 bases in the middle. CDR3 length: 14 amino acids. DNA of the CDR3: TGTGCCAGCAGCAAAAGCCTTCTCCCCCAGCCCCAGCATTTT. Encoded protein: CASSKSLLPQPQHF.

The chain is built from TRBV25-1 and TRBJ2-2; D assignment may be TRBD1 or TRBD2 (7 bases each). CDR1 MGHDK and CDR2 SYGVNS come from the germline V gene. The CDR3 contains 13 residues. V gave up 8 bases and J gave up 5 bases, with 12 bases separating them. The CDR3 DNA reads TGTGCCAGCTTCCAGGGGGGGACCGGGGAGCTGTTTTTT. It encodes CASFQGGTGELFF.

Only a few counts were recorded for this clonotype. V and J are TRBV6-5 and TRBJ2-3, with D perhaps assigned TRBD1 or TRBD2 (5 bases each). Germline V gene sequence: CDR1 MNHEY, CDR2 SVGAGI. The length of the CDR3 is 13 residues. Deletions cut 10 bases from V and 3 bases from J, with 14 bases between. The DNA of the CDR3 is TGTGCCACCCTGGGGCGGGTGACAGATACGCAGTATTTT. The encoded protein is CATLGRVTDTQYF.

The J gene is TRBJ2-7, the V gene TRBV7-6; 8 bases fit TRBD1. Trimming at V came to 3 bases and at J to 7 bases, leaving 2 bases not matched to a gene. This CDR3 is built from 12 residues. CDR1 is SGHVS and CDR2 is FNYEAQ in the germline V gene. The CDR3 loop reads CASSLGQEEQYF. The CDR3 nucleotides are TGTGCCAGCAGCTTGGGACAGGAAGAGCAGTACTTC. Full variable domain (rest looked up from reference TRBV7-6 and TRBJ2-7): GAGVSQSPRYKVTKRGQDVALRCDPISGHVSLYWYRQALGQGPEFLTYFNYEAQQDKSGLPNDRFSAERPEGSISTLTIQRTEQRDSAMYRCASSLGQEEQYFGPGTRLTVT.

In nucleotides, the CDR3 is TGTGCTAGCGCCCCCTTTGGCGGGGGGCCAGTGAATGAGCAGTTCTTC. It is translated as CASAPFGGGPVNEQFF. The V and J genes are TRBV7-7 and TRBJ2-1; 8 bases align to TRBD2. Germline CDR1 and CDR2: SSHAT and FNYEAQ (reference sequence). This CDR3 has 16 residues.

There are a few counts of this clonotype. The rearrangement uses TRBV6-1 and TRBJ1-2, with D hard to call. Trimming pared 7 bases from V and 13 bases from J, leaving 19 bases between. Per the germline V gene, CDR1 is MNHNS and CDR2 is SASEGT. The CDR3 loop spans 12 amino acids. DNA for the CDR3: TGTGCCAGCATTTCACAAGAGAGAACTGGCACCTTC. Translated: CASISQERTGTF.